This T cell receptor beta chain was found in a study of blood T cell repertoires in COVID-19. Original data processing: Amplification of reference gene primers provided the estimated nucleated cell counts. Data came from immunoSEQ multiplex PCR; TCRdb stores just in-frame clones and leaves some out. The DNA gave D and trimming, while V, J and clone size come from that table. The sample holds about 180,000 clones, just over 85% seen once. The CDR3 sequence is 12 residues long. The germline V and J ends were trimmed by 3 bases and 8 bases, with 9 bases remaining between them. The V and J genes are TRBV12-3 or TRBV12-4 and TRBJ2-3, with D possibly matching TRBD2 (5 bases). Sequencing input: peripheral blood. The origin of this receptor is a man aged 45-65 years with active or convalescent COVID-19. The CDR3 DNA reads TGTGCCAGCAGTTTCATGAGGGTTACGCAGTATTTT. Translated, it gives CASSFMRVTQYF.